A selection of T cell receptor beta chains follows, all from one sample in a study of T cells in localized non-small cell lung cancer. Measured with immunoSEQ multiplex PCR; TCRdb has only the in-frame clones, and not every one. Among over 20,000 clones listed, roughly 80% were seen once. The material sequenced was peripheral blood, taken before any cancer treatment. These receptors all stem from a man between 40 and 75 years old with stage III squamous cell lung carcinoma. CDR3s leave out the opening cysteine and the closing phenylalanine or tryptophan. Clone size is given for some rows only: seen once, a few or many times, or a class if the clone is expanded.

TRBJ1-5 | NA | TRBV10-2 | ASSPTDLNQPQH
TRBJ2-3 | NA | TRBV19 | ASSARTQGAGDTQY
TRBJ2-5 | NA | TRBV5-1 | ASSLAEAGETQY
TRBJ1-2 | NA | TRBV5-6 | ASSPTGDPGGYT
TRBJ2-7 | NA | TRBV27 | ASSLTSGRIEQY
TRBJ2-1 | NA | TRBV7-3 | ASSPGTSGSEQF
TRBJ2-5 | NA | TRBV6-6 | ASSSFETQY
TRBJ2-1 | NA | TRBV2 | ASSALDGLTNEQF
TRBJ2-7 | NA | TRBV13 | ASTGAPSYEQY
TRBJ1-4 | few | TRBV27 | ASKVNTNEKLF
TRBJ2-5 | NA | TRBV9 | ASSVVDGGQETQY
TRBJ2-1 | few | TRBV27 | ASSWASVGNEQF
TRBJ1-1 | NA | TRBV18 | ASSEQGFEAF
TRBJ2-3 | NA | TRBV5-1 | ASSTITSTDTQY
TRBJ1-1 | few | TRBV30 | AWSRGGVSEAF
TRBJ2-1 | once | TRBV15 | ATTPSGRGAYNEQF
TRBJ2-1 | NA | TRBV6-1 | ASRGRDRGLNEQF
TRBJ2-1 | NA | TRBV7-2 | ASTPLAFVDNEQF
TRBJ2-7 | NA | TRBV6-9 | ASSYRRERSYEQY
TRBJ1-1 | NA | TRBV11-3 | ASSTGQGNTEAF
TRBJ2-7 | few | TRBV5-1 | ASSLETGPYEQY
TRBJ2-7 | NA | TRBV5-1 | ASSAGTGGMEQY
TRBJ2-2 | NA | TRBV4-1 | ASSQFSTGKNTGELF
TRBJ1-1 | NA | TRBV9 | ASSPLQWNTEAF
TRBJ2-5 | NA | TRBV4-1 | ASSQKRETQY
TRBJ2-6 | NA | TRBV11-2 | ASRRGFSGANVLT
TRBJ1-3 | NA | TRBV4-1 | ASSQEGRLSGNTIY
TRBJ2-3 | NA | TRBV28 | ASHRLWDTDTQY
TRBJ2-3 | NA | TRBV25-1 | ASSRHGGRSTDTQY
TRBJ2-5 | NA | TRBV7-6 | ASSSLDRTRFEAQY
TRBJ2-3 | once | TRBV5-5 | ASSRGSSDTDTQY
TRBJ2-1 | NA | TRBV7-2 | ASSLSGGSYNEQF
TRBJ1-1 | NA | TRBV29-1 | SVPGTGNTEAF
TRBJ1-1 | NA | TRBV5-8 | ASSLASNTEAF
TRBJ2-3 | NA | TRBV15 | ATSSLLRGTDTQY
TRBJ2-7 | once | TRBV6-1 | ASIPAGGPEQY
TRBJ2-7 | NA | TRBV27 | ASSLLVPPEQY
TRBJ1-4 | once | TRBV28 | ASSLYAGVSITNEKLF
TRBJ1-5 | few | TRBV4-2 | ASSQESGFANQPQH
TRBJ1-3 | few | TRBV5-1 | ASTDTGNTIY
TRBJ2-3 | NA | TRBV7-9 | ASSSGTSLDTQY
TRBJ2-1 | NA | TRBV4-1 | ASTLGADSSNEQF
TRBJ1-6 | NA | TRBV5-6 | ASSLVGETYNSPLH
TRBJ1-1 | NA | TRBV7-9 | ASRPLDRGPEAF
TRBJ2-2 | NA | TRBV30 | AWIQGGYTGELF
TRBJ1-1 | NA | TRBV28 | ASSLLLGQGTEAF
TRBJ2-1 | NA | TRBV29-1 | SVRRLAGVQDEQF